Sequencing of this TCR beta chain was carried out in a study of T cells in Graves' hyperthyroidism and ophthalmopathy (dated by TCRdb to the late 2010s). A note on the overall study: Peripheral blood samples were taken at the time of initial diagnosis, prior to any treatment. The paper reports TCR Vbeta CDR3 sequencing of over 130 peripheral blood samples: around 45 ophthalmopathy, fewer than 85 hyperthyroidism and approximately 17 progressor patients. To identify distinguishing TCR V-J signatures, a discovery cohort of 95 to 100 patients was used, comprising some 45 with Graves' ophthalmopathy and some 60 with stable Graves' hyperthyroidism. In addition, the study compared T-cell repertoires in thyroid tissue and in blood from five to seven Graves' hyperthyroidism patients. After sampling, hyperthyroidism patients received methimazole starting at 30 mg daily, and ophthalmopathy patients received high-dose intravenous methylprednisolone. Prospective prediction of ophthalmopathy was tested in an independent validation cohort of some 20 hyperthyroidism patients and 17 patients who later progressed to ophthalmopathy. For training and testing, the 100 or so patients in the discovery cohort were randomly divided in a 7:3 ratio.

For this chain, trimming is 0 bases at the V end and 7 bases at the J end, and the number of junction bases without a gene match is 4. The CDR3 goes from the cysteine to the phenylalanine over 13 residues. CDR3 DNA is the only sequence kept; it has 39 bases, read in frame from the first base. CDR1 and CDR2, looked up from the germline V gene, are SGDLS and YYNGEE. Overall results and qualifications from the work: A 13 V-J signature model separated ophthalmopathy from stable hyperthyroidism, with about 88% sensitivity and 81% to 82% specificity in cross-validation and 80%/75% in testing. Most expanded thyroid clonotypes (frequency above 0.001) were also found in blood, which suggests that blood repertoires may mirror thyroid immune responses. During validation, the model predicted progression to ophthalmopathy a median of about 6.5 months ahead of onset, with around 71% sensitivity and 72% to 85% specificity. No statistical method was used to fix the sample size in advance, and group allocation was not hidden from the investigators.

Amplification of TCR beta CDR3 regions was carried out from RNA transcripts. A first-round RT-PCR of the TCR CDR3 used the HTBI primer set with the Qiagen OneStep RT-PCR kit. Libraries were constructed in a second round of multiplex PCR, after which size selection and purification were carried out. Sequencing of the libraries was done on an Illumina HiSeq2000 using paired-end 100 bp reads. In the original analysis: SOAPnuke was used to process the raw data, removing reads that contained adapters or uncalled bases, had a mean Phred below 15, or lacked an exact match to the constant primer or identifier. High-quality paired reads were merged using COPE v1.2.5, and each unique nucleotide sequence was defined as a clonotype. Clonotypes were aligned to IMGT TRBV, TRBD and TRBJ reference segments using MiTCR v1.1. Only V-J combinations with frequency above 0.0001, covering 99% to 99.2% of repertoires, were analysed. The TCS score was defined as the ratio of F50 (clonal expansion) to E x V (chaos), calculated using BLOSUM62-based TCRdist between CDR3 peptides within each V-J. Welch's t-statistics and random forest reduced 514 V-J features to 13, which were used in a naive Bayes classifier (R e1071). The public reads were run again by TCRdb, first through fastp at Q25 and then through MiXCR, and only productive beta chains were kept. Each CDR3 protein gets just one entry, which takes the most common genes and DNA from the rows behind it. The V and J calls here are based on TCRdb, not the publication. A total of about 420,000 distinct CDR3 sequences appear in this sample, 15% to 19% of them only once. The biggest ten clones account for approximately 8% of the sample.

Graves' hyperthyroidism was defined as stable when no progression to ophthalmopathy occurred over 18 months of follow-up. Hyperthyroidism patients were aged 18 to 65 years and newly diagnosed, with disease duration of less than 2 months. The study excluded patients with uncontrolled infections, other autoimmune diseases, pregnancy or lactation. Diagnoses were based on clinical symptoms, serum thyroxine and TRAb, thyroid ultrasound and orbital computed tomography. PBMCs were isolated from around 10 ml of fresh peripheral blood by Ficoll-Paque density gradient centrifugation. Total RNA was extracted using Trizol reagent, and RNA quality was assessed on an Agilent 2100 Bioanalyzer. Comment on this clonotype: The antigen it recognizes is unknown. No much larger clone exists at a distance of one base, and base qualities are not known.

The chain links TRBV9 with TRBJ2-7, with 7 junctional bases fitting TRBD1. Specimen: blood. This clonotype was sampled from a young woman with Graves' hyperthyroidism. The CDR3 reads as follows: CASSVGDRDEQYF. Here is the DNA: TGTGCCAGCAGCGTAGGGGACAGAGATGAGCAGTACTTC.